These T cell receptor beta chains were read from a single sample in a study of blood T cell repertoires in COVID-19. The data were produced by immunoSEQ multiplex PCR, yet TCRdb's version contains in-frame clones alone and is incomplete. This sample has around 250,000 clones, with over 80% found just once. The sample consisted of PBMCs or T cells enriched from blood (not recorded which). The receptors come from a human donor in a cohort exposed to, infected with or recovered from COVID-19 (not recorded which). The donor label of this sample is uncertain. Both conserved end residues are part of each CDR3. D genes are given only for firm matches. For some rows the clone size is stated as once, few or many, or as a class when expanded; others skip it.

v_gene	d_gene	abundance	j_gene	CDR3aa	CDR3nt
TRBV12-3/TRBV12-4	NA	NA	TRBJ1-6	CASSLSSNSPLHF	TGTGCCAGCAGTTTAAGTAGTAATTCACCCCTCCACTTT
TRBV19	NA	few	TRBJ2-2	CASSIDSLVFMNTGELFF	TGTGCCAGTAGTATAGATAGTCTGGTTTTTATGAACACCGGGGAGCTGTTTTTT
TRBV19	TRBD1	NA	TRBJ1-2	CASRGTDYGYTF	TGTGCCAGTAGGGGGACAGATTATGGCTACACCTTC
TRBV24-1	TRBD2	NA	TRBJ2-1	CATSGRGGYNEQFF	TGTGCCACCAGTGGGCGGGGGGGCTACAATGAGCAGTTCTTC
TRBV7-9	NA	NA	TRBJ1-2	CASSLWQDYGYTF	TGTGCCAGCAGCTTATGGCAGGACTATGGCTACACCTTC
TRBV5-5	NA	NA	TRBJ1-5	CASSLVGGDGNQPQHF	TGTGCCAGCAGCTTGGTGGGGGGAGACGGCAATCAGCCCCAGCATTTT
TRBV12-5	TRBD1	NA	TRBJ2-7	CASGHPDRGSYEQYF	TGTGCTAGTGGTCACCCGGACAGGGGGAGCTACGAGCAGTACTTC
TRBV30	TRBD2	once	TRBJ2-2	CACPGTSNTGELFF	TGTGCCTGCCCCGGGACTAGCAATACCGGGGAGCTGTTTTTT
TRBV27	NA	once	TRBJ2-3	CASSLLTRGAAIFTDTQYF	TGTGCCAGCAGCCTACTAACCAGGGGGGCAGCGATCTTCACAGATACGCAGTATTTT
TRBV29-1	NA	NA	TRBJ1-2	CSVEVTGSYGYTF	TGCAGCGTTGAAGTTACAGGCTCCTATGGCTACACCTTC
TRBV20-1	NA	NA	TRBJ2-5	CSASGEETQYF	TGCAGTGCTTCCGGGGAAGAGACCCAGTACTTC
TRBV5-4	TRBD1	NA	TRBJ1-2	CASSAGQGRGNGYTF	TGTGCCAGCAGCGCCGGACAGGGGAGAGGTAATGGCTACACCTTC
TRBV5-4	NA	NA	TRBJ1-1	CASSLAKGYTEAFF	TGTGCCAGCAGCTTGGCCAAGGGGTACACTGAAGCTTTCTTT
TRBV6-5	NA	NA	TRBJ2-2	CASSYSLNTNTGELFF	TGTGCCAGCAGTTACTCTTTGAACACGAACACCGGGGAGCTGTTTTTT
TRBV12-5	TRBD1	NA	TRBJ2-5	CASGLTRQGETQYF	TGTGCTAGTGGTTTGACCCGACAGGGGGAGACCCAGTACTTC
TRBV6-5	NA	NA	TRBJ1-2	CASSYIPDSVYGYTF	TGTGCCAGCAGTTACATCCCGGACAGTGTCTATGGCTACACCTTC
TRBV4-1	NA	once	TRBJ1-3	CASSQTGLGGNTIYF	TGCGCCAGCAGCCAGACGGGACTAGGGGGAAACACCATATATTTT
TRBV9	NA	NA	TRBJ2-7	CASSVDPGTYEQYF	TGTGCCAGCAGCGTAGATCCAGGGACCTACGAGCAGTACTTC
TRBV18	TRBD1	NA	TRBJ1-3	CASSPVFTTQGYGNTIYF	TGTGCCAGCTCACCGGTGTTTACCACACAGGGGTACGGAAACACCATATATTTT
TRBV19	NA	NA	TRBJ1-1	CASMGHGIGEAFF	TGTGCCAGTATGGGACACGGGATTGGTGAAGCTTTCTTT
TRBV6-5	TRBD2	NA	TRBJ2-3	CASDGAGVLIDTQYF	TGTGCCAGCGATGGAGCGGGGGTACTTATAGATACGCAGTATTTT
TRBV11-2	NA	few	TRBJ1-4	CASSEGLGEKLFF	TGTGCCAGCAGTGAAGGACTGGGTGAAAAACTGTTTTTT
TRBV4-2	NA	NA	TRBJ2-7	CASSPRGPGYEQYF	TGTGCCAGCAGCCCCCGGGGTCCAGGCTACGAGCAGTACTTC
TRBV25-1	NA	NA	TRBJ2-3	CASSEERQHLIYDTQYF	TGTGCCAGCAGTGAAGAGCGGCAGCACCTGATCTACGATACGCAGTATTTT
TRBV7-3	NA	NA	TRBJ2-1	CASSTDSNNEQFF	TGTGCCAGCAGCACGGACAGTAACAATGAGCAGTTCTTC
TRBV5-6	NA	NA	TRBJ2-5	CASSLGRALETQYF	TGTGCCAGCAGCTTAGGGCGGGCATTAGAGACCCAGTACTTC
TRBV5-5	NA	NA	TRBJ2-7	CASSEGRVADEQYF	TGTGCCAGCAGCGAAGGTCGGGTAGCCGACGAGCAGTACTTC
TRBV12-3/TRBV12-4	NA	NA	TRBJ1-2	CASTEGGSNGYTF	TGTGCCAGCACCGAGGGAGGGAGCAACGGCTACACCTTC
TRBV12-5	TRBD1	NA	TRBJ2-2	CASGTGDTGELFF	TGTGCTAGTGGGACAGGGGACACCGGGGAGCTGTTTTTT
TRBV9	TRBD2	NA	TRBJ2-3	CASSVGPEAGGHTDTQYF	TGTGCCAGCAGCGTAGGCCCCGAAGCGGGGGGCCACACAGATACGCAGTATTTT
TRBV28	NA	NA	TRBJ1-2	CASKENYGYTF	TGTGCCAGCAAGGAGAACTATGGCTACACCTTC
TRBV4-2	TRBD1	NA	TRBJ2-7	CASSAGTGSYEQYF	TGTGCCAGCAGCGCCGGGACAGGGTCCTACGAGCAGTACTTC
TRBV19	NA	NA	TRBJ1-5	CASDGLYSNQPQHF	TGTGCCAGTGATGGACTTTATAGCAATCAGCCCCAGCATTTT